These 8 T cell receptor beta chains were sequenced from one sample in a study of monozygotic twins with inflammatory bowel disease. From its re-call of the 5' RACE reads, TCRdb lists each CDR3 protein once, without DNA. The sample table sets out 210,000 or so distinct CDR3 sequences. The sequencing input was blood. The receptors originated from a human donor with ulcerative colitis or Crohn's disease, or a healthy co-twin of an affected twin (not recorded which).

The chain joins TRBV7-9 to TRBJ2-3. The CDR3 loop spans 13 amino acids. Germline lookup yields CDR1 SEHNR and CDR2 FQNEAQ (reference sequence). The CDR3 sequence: CASSLNLPDTQYF.

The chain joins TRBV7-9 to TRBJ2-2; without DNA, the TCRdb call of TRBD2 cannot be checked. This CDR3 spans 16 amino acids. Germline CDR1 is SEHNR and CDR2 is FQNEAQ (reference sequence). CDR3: CASISIAGGRTGELFF.

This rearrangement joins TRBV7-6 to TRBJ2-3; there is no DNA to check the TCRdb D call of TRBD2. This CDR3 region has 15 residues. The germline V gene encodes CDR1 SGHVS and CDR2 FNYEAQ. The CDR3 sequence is CASSTHIGPTDTQYF.

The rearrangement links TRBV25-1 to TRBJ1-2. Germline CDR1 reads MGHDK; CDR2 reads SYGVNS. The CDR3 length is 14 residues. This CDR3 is CASSDLGLNYGYTF.

This chain's CDR3 is CASSTGAANTGELFF. This chain uses TRBV19 with TRBJ2-2. This CDR3 comprises 15 residues. From germline, CDR1 is LNHDA and CDR2 SQIVND (reference sequence).

The CDR3 spells CASSATGQGWNEAFF. This chain uses TRBV11-2 with TRBJ1-1; the D call from TCRdb, TRBD1, cannot be confirmed without DNA. Germline V gene lookup returns CDR1 SGHAT and CDR2 FQNNGV. The CDR3 length is 15 residues.

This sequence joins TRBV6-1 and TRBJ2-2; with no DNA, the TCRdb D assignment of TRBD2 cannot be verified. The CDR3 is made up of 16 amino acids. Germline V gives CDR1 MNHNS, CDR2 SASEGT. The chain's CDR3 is CASIPRGLLNTGELFF.

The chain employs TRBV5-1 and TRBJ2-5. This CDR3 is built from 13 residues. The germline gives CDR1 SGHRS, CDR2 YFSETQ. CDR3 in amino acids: CASSLGSGETQYF.